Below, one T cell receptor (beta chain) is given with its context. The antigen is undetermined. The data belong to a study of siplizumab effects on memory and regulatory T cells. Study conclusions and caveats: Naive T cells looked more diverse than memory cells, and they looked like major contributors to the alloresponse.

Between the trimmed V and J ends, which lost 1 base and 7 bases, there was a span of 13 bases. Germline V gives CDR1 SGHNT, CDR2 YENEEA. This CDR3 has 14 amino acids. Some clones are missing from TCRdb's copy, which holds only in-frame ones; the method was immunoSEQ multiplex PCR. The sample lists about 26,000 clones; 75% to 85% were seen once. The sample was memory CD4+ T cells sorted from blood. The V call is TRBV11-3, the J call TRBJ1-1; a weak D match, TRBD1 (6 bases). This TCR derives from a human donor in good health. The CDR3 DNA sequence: TGTGCCAGCAGCTTAGGGGGGACAAATCGTGAAGCTTTCTTT. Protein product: CASSLGGTNREAFF.